These 5 T cell receptor beta chains were sequenced from one sample in a study of T-cell reconstitution after alpha-beta-depleted transplantation in children. Preparation of the TCRbeta library was carried out with unique molecular identifiers. Via MiXCR, TCRdb re-called the PCR reads, giving one row per CDR3 protein. This table has about 600,000 distinct CDR3 sequences, 10% to 13% appearing once. The source material was PBMCs from the stem cell graft donor, sampled from the stem cell graft. The receptor source for this set is a human donor who donated a stem cell graft to a child with acute myeloid leukemia.

The chain carries TRBV5-1 and TRBJ1-3; 7 bases map to TRBD1. CDR3 length: 15 residues. Germline values: CDR1 SGHRS, CDR2 YFSETQ. V was pared by 3 bases and J by 0 bases, with 3 bases of the junction left unmatched. For the CDR3, the DNA is TGCGCCAGCAGCTGGGACAGTCCCTCTGGAAACACCATATATTTT. Protein sequence: CASSWDSPSGNTIYF.

The chain links TRBV2 to TRBJ2-1; 9 nucleotides agree with TRBD2. J gave up 1 base and V 9 bases, and 7 bases lay outside the gene matches. Germline CDR1 reads SNHLY; CDR2 reads FYNNEI. The CDR3 length is 15 residues. Here the CDR3 DNA reads TGTGCCAGTGGGGAAGCGGGAGGATCCTACAATGAGCAGTTCTTC. Encoded protein: CASGEAGGSYNEQFF.

A note on this clonotype: The missing conserved phenylalanine or tryptophan at the end of this CDR3 makes a read error likely. It is unclear where the CDR3 begins or ends on the DNA, so no DNA is shown, and the CDR3 is as TCRdb lists it. The chain carries TRBV7-2 and TRBJ2-7; no check of the table's D call, TRBD2, against the DNA was made. The CDR3 comprises 13 residues, both ends counted. Germline V lookup: CDR1 SGHTA, CDR2 FQGNSA. CDR3: CASSLVRPLAGLG.

The sample holds many counts of this clonotype. The rearrangement uses TRBV7-2 and TRBJ2-1; no firm D call. Germline loops: CDR1 SGHTA, CDR2 FQGNSA. This CDR3 is built from 15 residues. Trimming removed 1 base from V and 5 bases from J, with 12 bases in between. CDR3 bases: TGTGCCAGCAGCTTAGAGCCTAGTCGGGACAATGAGCAGTTCTTC. Protein product: CASSLEPSRDNEQFF. Complete variable domain (other parts from reference TRBV7-2 and TRBJ2-1): GAGVSQSPSNKVTEKGKDVELRCDPISGHTALYWYRQSLGQGLEFLIYFQGNSAPDKSGLPSDRFSAERTGGSVSTLTIQRTQQEDSAVYLCASSLEPSRDNEQFFGPGTRLTVL.

In this sample, this clonotype turned up many times. This chain connects TRBV29-1 to TRBJ1-1; D remains unclear. Per the germline V gene, CDR1 is SQVTM and CDR2 is ANQGSEA. The CDR3 covers 13 residues. The V end was cut by 5 bases, the J end by 4 bases, with 14 bases between. Written as DNA, the CDR3 is TGCAGCGTTCTGAGGGAAACGAGCACTGAAGCTTTCTTT. Amino acid sequence: CSVLRETSTEAFF.